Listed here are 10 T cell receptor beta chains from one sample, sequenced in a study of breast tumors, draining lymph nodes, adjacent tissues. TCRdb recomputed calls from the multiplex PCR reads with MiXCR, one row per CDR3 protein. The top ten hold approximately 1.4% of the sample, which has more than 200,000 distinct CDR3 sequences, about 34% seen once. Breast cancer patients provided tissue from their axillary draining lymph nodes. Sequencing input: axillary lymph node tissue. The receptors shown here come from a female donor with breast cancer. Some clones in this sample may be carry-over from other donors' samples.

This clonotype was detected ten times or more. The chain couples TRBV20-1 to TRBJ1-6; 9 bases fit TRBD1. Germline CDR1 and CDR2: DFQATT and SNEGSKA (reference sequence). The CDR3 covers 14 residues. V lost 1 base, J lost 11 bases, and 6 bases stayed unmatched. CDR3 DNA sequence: TGCAGTGCTAGAGGGGACAGGGACTCGGCACCCCTCCACTTT. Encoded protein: CSARGDRDSAPLHF.

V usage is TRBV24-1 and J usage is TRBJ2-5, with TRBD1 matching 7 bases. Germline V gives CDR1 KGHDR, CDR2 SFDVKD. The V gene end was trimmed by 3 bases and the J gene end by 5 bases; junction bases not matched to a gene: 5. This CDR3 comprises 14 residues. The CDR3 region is CATSDPGGQETQYF. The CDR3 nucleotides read TGTGCCACCAGTGATCCTGGGGGACAGGAGACCCAGTACTTC.

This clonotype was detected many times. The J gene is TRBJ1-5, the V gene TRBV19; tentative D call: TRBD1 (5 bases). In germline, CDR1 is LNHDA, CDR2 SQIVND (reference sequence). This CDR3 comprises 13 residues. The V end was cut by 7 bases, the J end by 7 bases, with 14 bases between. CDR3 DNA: TGTGCCAGTAATTCGGGGCGGCAGCAGCCCCAGCATTTT. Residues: CASNSGRQQPQHF.

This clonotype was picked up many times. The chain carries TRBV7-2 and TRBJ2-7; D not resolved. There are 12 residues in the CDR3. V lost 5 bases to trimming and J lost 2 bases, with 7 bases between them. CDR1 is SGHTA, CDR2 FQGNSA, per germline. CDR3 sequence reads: CASSVTAYEQYF. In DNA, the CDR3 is TGTGCCAGCAGCGTTACAGCCTACGAGCAGTACTTC. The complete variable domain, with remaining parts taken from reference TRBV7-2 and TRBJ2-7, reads GAGVSQSPSNKVTEKGKDVELRCDPISGHTALYWYRQSLGQGLEFLIYFQGNSAPDKSGLPSDRFSAERTGGSVSTLTIQRTQQEDSAVYLCASSVTAYEQYFGPGTRLTVT.

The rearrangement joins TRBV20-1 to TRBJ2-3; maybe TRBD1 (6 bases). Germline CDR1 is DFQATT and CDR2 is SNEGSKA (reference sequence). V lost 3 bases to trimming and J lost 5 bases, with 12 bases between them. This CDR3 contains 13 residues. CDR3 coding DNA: TGCAGTGCTAGGCAGGGGAAGGGAGATACGCAGTATTTT. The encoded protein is CSARQGKGDTQYF.

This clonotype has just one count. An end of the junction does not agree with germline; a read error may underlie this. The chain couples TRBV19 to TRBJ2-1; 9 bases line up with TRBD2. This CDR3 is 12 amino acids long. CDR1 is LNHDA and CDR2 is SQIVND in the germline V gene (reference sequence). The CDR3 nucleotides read TGCGCCAGTAGTACTTTAGCGGGAGACCCGTTCTTC. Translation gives CASSTLAGDPFF. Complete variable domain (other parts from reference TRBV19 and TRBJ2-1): DGGITQSPKYLFRKEGQNVTLSCEQNLNHDAMYWYRQDPGQGLRLIYYSQIVNDFQKGDIAEGYSVSREKKESFPLTVTSAQKNPTAFYLCASSTLAGDPFFGPGTRLTVL.

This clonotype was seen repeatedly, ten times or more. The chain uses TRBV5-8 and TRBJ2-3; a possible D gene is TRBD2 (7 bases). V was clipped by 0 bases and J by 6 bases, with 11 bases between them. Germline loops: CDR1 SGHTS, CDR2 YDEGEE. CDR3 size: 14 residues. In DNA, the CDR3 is TGTGCCAGCAGCTTGGGGACTAGGGGGGATACGCAGTATTTT. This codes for CASSLGTRGDTQYF.

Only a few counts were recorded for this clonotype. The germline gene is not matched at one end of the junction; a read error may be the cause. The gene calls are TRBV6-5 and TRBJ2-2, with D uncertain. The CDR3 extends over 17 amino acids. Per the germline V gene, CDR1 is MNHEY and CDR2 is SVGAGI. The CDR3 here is CASSHSVVQANTGELFF. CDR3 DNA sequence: TGTGCCAGCAGTCACTCGGTGGTTCAGGCGAACACCGGGGAGCTGTTTTTT.

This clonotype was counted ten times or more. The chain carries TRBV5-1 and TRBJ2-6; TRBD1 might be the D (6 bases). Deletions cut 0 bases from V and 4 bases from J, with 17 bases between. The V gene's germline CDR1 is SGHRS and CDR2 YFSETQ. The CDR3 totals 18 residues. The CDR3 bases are TGCGCCAGCAGCTTGGTCCGGGACACCGAAGCGGGGGCCAACGTCCTGACTTTC. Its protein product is CASSLVRDTEAGANVLTF.

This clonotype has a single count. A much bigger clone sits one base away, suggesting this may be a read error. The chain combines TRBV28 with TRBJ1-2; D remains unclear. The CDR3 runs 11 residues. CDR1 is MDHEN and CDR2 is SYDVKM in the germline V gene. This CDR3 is CAAATNYGYAF. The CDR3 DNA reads TGTGCCGCTGCGACTAACTATGGCTACGCCTTC.